The 18 T cell receptor beta chains below come from one sample, sequenced in a study of cytomegalovirus exposure and HLA in healthy donors. The PCR used 60 Vbeta and 13 Jbeta primers. Data came from immunoSEQ multiplex PCR; TCRdb stores just in-frame clones and leaves some out. The data hold 65,000 to 100,000 clones, with about four fifths observed a single time. Material for sequencing was PBMCs. The origin of the receptors is a woman aged 40-49 years in good health and CMV-seropositive.

V gene TRBV7-2 combines with J gene TRBJ2-2; 8 bases are shared with TRBD1. V lost 2 bases to trimming and J lost 7 bases; unmatched junction nucleotides: 9. CDR3 length: 16 residues. CDR1 SGHTA and CDR2 FQGNSA come from the germline V gene. CDR3 nucleotides: TGTGCCAGCAGCTTACTTTCCCAGGGGGCAAACGGGGAGCTGTTTTTT. The encoded protein is CASSLLSQGANGELFF.

This clone has just one count. V gene TRBV11-3 combines with J gene TRBJ2-2; 8 bases are shared with TRBD1. The V gene end was trimmed by 5 bases and the J gene end by 5 bases; junction bases not matched to a gene: 7. Germline V gene lookup returns CDR1 SGHNT and CDR2 YENEEA. The CDR3 is made up of 15 amino acids. The DNA of the CDR3 is TGTGCCAGCAGCGCCGACAGGGGCTTAACCGGGGAGCTGTTTTTT. Translation gives CASSADRGLTGELFF.

The rearrangement links TRBV5-1 to TRBJ2-1, with 8 nucleotides matching TRBD2. CDR1 and CDR2 from the germline V gene are SGHRS and YFSETQ. Germline trimming cut 0 bases from V and 8 bases from J; bases unmatched to any gene: 7. This CDR3 comprises 15 residues. This CDR3 reads CASSLGWREADEQFF. The CDR3 DNA reads TGCGCCAGCAGCTTGGGGTGGCGGGAGGCCGATGAGCAGTTCTTC.

V is TRBV29-1 and J is TRBJ1-2; TRBD1 agrees at 9 bases. After removal of 6 bases from V and 8 bases from J, the junction contained 7 bases not matched to a gene. Per the germline V gene, CDR1 is SQVTM and CDR2 is ANQGSEA. The CDR3 loop spans 12 amino acids. The CDR3 DNA is TGCAGCGTGGACAGGGGATGGGGAGGCTACACCTTC. Its translation: CSVDRGWGGYTF.

This chain uses TRBV2 with TRBJ1-1; D might be TRBD1 (6 bases). The CDR3 totals 14 residues. Per the germline V gene, CDR1 is SNHLY and CDR2 is FYNNEI. V lost 4 bases to trimming and J lost 3 bases, with 12 bases between them. CDR3 sequence: CASSVQGVDTEAFF. In nucleotides, the CDR3 is TGTGCCAGCAGTGTACAGGGAGTCGACACTGAAGCTTTCTTT.

The chain combines TRBV5-1 with TRBJ2-3; 9 bases map to TRBD2. The CDR3 runs to 15 residues. V lost 4 bases, J lost 0 bases, and 3 bases stayed unmatched. Germline V gene lookup returns CDR1 SGHRS and CDR2 YFSETQ. The chain's CDR3 is CASSTTSGSTDTQYF. The CDR3 coding sequence is TGCGCCAGCAGCACCACTAGCGGGAGCACAGATACGCAGTATTTT.

This chain uses TRBV11-2 with TRBJ2-1; TRBD1 is a possible D gene (6 bases). Trimming pared 0 bases from V and 7 bases from J, leaving 7 bases between. This CDR3 is built from 13 residues. Per the germline V gene, CDR1 is SGHAT and CDR2 is FQNNGV. The CDR3 sequence: CASSLDRGNEQFF. The CDR3 nucleotides read TGTGCCAGCAGCTTAGATAGGGGGAATGAGCAGTTCTTC.

J is TRBJ2-3 and V is TRBV5-4; D is perhaps TRBD1 (5 bases). The CDR3 runs 16 residues. Trimming left V 4 bases short and J 3 bases short, with 18 bases between. Germline V CDR1 and CDR2: SGHNT, YYREEE (reference sequence). DNA of the CDR3: TGTGCCAGCAGCAGCAGACAGCGCCAGTTAACAGATACGCAGTATTTT. It is translated as CASSSRQRQLTDTQYF.

The J gene is TRBJ1-1, the V gene TRBV5-1; a weak D match, TRBD1 (6 bases). The germline gives CDR1 SGHRS, CDR2 YFSETQ. V lost 0 bases and J 10 bases, leaving 19 bases between the germline ends. This CDR3 has 15 residues. The CDR3 DNA follows: TGCGCCAGCAGCTTGGGGGGGCCCGAAGCTGGTACAGCTTTCTTT. Its protein product is CASSLGGPEAGTAFF.

This clone was seen just once. The genes are TRBV19 and TRBJ2-2; D possibly corresponds to TRBD2 (6 bases). V was shortened by 1 base and J by 5 bases, with 11 bases between the two germline ends. Looked up from germline, CDR1 is LNHDA and CDR2 is SQIVND (reference sequence). The CDR3 covers 15 residues. This CDR3 is CASSIAGAGTGELFF. CDR3 DNA sequence: TGTGCCAGTAGTATAGCGGGAGCGGGTACCGGGGAGCTGTTTTTT.

The CDR3 nucleotides read TGTGCCAGCAGAGACAGGGAAAAACTGTTTTTT. Protein: CASRDREKLFF. This chain links TRBV28 with TRBJ1-4; possibly TRBD1 for D (6 bases). Germline CDR1 and CDR2: MDHEN and SYDVKM. Trimming removed 6 bases at V and 8 bases at J, with 7 bases between. This CDR3 contains 11 residues.

The J gene is TRBJ2-7, the V gene TRBV6-5, with 8 positions matching TRBD1. CDR1 is MNHEY, CDR2 SVGAGI, per germline. CDR3 length: 14 residues. V trimming: 2 bases; J trimming: 11 bases; junction bases outside the gene matches: 11. CDR3 loop: CASSYEQGDNLKYF. The CDR3 DNA follows: TGTGCCAGCAGTTACGAACAGGGGGACAATTTAAAGTACTTC.

CDR3 in amino acids: CASSADRAGELFF. CDR3 DNA: TGCGCCAGCAGTGCTGACAGGGCCGGGGAGCTGTTTTTT. The chain employs TRBV10-1 and TRBJ2-2; 7 nucleotides line up with TRBD1. Germline assignment: CDR1 WNHNN and CDR2 SYGVQD (reference sequence). V dropped 4 bases and J dropped 6; count of bases not matched to a gene: 2. This CDR3 comprises 13 residues.

The V and J genes are TRBV7-9 and TRBJ2-5; 11 bases match TRBD1. CDR3 length: 15 amino acids. The junction had 6 bases not matched to a gene; V was cut back by 5 bases and J by 4 bases. Germline CDR1 is SEHNR and CDR2 is FQNEAQ (reference sequence). In DNA, the CDR3 is TGTGCCAGCAGCATAATGGGGACAGGGGGAGAGACCCAGTACTTC. Residues: CASSIMGTGGETQYF.

This sequence joins TRBV21-1 and TRBJ2-7; TRBD2, the D gene given by the table, was not confirmed from the DNA. TRBV21-1 counts as a pseudogene. The CDR3 totals 15 residues. CDR3 bases: TGTGCCAGCACCCCTGAAGTAGCGGGGACCTACGAGCAGTACTTC. Translated: CASTPEVAGTYEQYF.

The gene calls are TRBV19 and TRBJ2-7; tentatively, D is TRBD1 (6 bases). Germline V gene lookup returns CDR1 LNHDA and CDR2 SQIVND (reference sequence). The V gene lost 1 base and the J gene lost 3 bases, with 10 bases spanning the gap. The CDR3 loop spans 14 amino acids. CDR3 amino acids: CASSIAGGVYEQYF. CDR3 nucleotide sequence: TGTGCCAGTAGTATAGCTGGGGGCGTCTACGAGCAGTACTTC.

On this clone itself: Germline is not matched at one junction end, which may reflect a read error. The chain links TRBV7-9 to TRBJ2-1, with D perhaps TRBD2 (6 bases). Germline CDR1 reads SEHNR; CDR2 reads FQNEAQ (reference sequence). The CDR3 runs to 16 residues. The CDR3 protein is CASRSTGGSPYNGQFF. In DNA, the CDR3 is TGTGCCAGCAGGTCGACTGGGGGGAGCCCCTACAATGGGCAGTTCTTC.

This sequence joins TRBV7-2 and TRBJ1-5; D is possibly TRBD1 (6 bases). V was pared by 5 bases and J by 0 bases, with 11 bases between. The CDR3 runs to 15 residues. The germline gives CDR1 SGHTA, CDR2 FQGNSA. The CDR3 DNA follows: TGTGCCAGCAGCCGGACAGTCAATAGCAATCAGCCCCAGCATTTT. Its protein is CASSRTVNSNQPQHF.